The rows below give T cell receptor beta chains drawn from one sample of a study of cytomegalovirus exposure and HLA in healthy donors. TCRdb's copy holds only in-frame clones and misses some; the assay was immunoSEQ multiplex PCR. This sample contains under 95,000 clones. Material for sequencing was PBMCs. The receptors here all came from a man in his fifties in good health and CMV-seronegative. Each CDR3 is given with its conserved first and last residue. A D gene is named only where the DNA matches it firmly.

V	D	length	J	CDR3	DNA
TRBV10-3	NA	14	TRBJ1-1	CAISGGVEPTEAFF	TGTGCCATCAGTGGAGGAGTTGAGCCCACTGAAGCTTTCTTT
TRBV9	TRBD1	16	TRBJ2-7	CASSATGTGVYYEQYF	TGTGCCAGCAGCGCGACCGGGACAGGGGTTTACTACGAGCAGTACTTC
TRBV11-2	NA	16	TRBJ2-3	CASSPQVFSGTDTQYF	TGTGCCAGCAGCCCCCAAGTCTTTAGCGGAACAGATACGCAGTATTTT
TRBV28	NA	14	TRBJ1-4	CASKFHSQNEKLFF	TGTGCCAGCAAATTTCACAGTCAAAATGAAAAACTGTTTTTT
TRBV6-1	NA	15	TRBJ2-2	CASSVSVANTGELFF	TGTGCCAGCAGTGTATCGGTTGCAAACACCGGGGAGCTGTTTTTT
TRBV7-9	TRBD1	14	TRBJ1-2	CASSPGDRGYGYTF	TGTGCCAGCAGCCCAGGGGACAGGGGTTATGGCTACACCTTC
TRBV7-3	NA	13	TRBJ2-3	CASSPPSTDTQYF	TGTGCCAGCAGCCCTCCCAGCACAGATACGCAGTATTTT
TRBV25-1	NA	13	TRBJ1-1	CASREGGSTEAFF	TGTGCCAGCAGGGAGGGGGGGAGCACTGAAGCTTTCTTT
TRBV7-2	TRBD1	16	TRBJ1-6	CASSAVPGQGVRPLHF	TGTGCCAGCAGCGCCGTCCCGGGACAGGGTGTAAGGCCCCTCCACTTT
TRBV6-6	NA	13	TRBJ1-1	CASVRGGDTEAFF	TGTGCCAGCGTTAGGGGAGGGGACACTGAAGCTTTCTTT
TRBV28	NA	15	TRBJ1-4	CASRFSRAINEKLFF	TGTGCCAGCAGGTTCTCCAGGGCTATCAATGAAAAACTGTTTTTT
TRBV5-4	NA	16	TRBJ2-1	CASRTAVTDSYNEQFF	TGTGCCAGCAGGACTGCCGTCACGGACTCCTACAATGAGCAGTTCTTC
TRBV5-1	NA	14	TRBJ1-6	CASRNEERSSPLHF	TGCGCCAGCAGGAACGAGGAACGGAGTTCACCCCTCCACTTT
TRBV7-3	NA	13	TRBJ1-6	CASSFSRNSPLHF	TGTGCCAGCAGCTTTAGCAGAAATTCACCCCTCCACTTT
TRBV10-1	NA	13	TRBJ1-1	CASRETGNTEAFF	TGCGCCAGCAGAGAGACAGGGAACACTGAAGCTTTCTTT
TRBV5-6	NA	15	TRBJ1-6	CASSLEGSRNSPLHF	TGTGCCAGCAGCTTGGAAGGGAGTAGGAATTCACCCCTCCACTTT
TRBV5-4	NA	15	TRBJ2-1	CASSLNQGPYNEQFF	TGTGCCAGCAGCTTGAACCAGGGCCCCTACAATGAGCAGTTCTTC
TRBV27	NA	13	TRBJ1-6	CASSLWQGSPLHF	TGTGCCAGCAGTTTATGGCAGGGCTCACCCCTCCACTTT
TRBV30	NA	14	TRBJ2-6	CAWSESSGANVLTF	TGTGCCTGGAGTGAGAGCTCTGGGGCCAACGTCCTGACTTTC
TRBV5-8	NA	18	TRBJ2-7	CASSLARVGGEPSYEQYF	TGTGCCAGCAGCTTGGCTCGGGTCGGCGGGGAACCCTCCTACGAGCAGTACTTC
TRBV18	NA	13	TRBJ1-1	CASSPLGGTEAFF	TGTGCCAGCTCACCGTTAGGGGGAACTGAAGCTTTCTTT
TRBV7-9	NA	15	TRBJ1-1	CASSLVRGLNTEAFF	TGTGCCAGCAGCTTAGTTCGCGGCTTGAACACTGAAGCTTTCTTT
TRBV7-3	TRBD2	15	TRBJ2-1	CASSHPSGAYNEQFF	TGTGCCAGCAGCCACCCGAGCGGGGCCTACAATGAGCAGTTCTTC
TRBV19	NA	15	TRBJ1-2	CASSINLGVNYGYTF	TGTGCCAGTAGTATAAATCTCGGAGTTAACTATGGCTACACCTTC
TRBV27	TRBD1	15	TRBJ1-2	CASRRSGQGDYGYTF	TGTGCCAGCAGGCGCTCGGGACAGGGGGACTATGGCTACACCTTC
TRBV19	NA	14	TRBJ2-4	CASSPFRVANIQYF	TGTGCCAGTAGCCCCTTCCGGGTAGCGAACATTCAGTACTTC
TRBV9	NA	14	TRBJ1-5	CASSVAGGGQPQHF	TGTGCCAGCAGCGTAGCGGGGGGGGGTCAGCCCCAGCATTTT
TRBV5-1	NA	14	TRBJ2-3	CASSPGQFTDTQYF	TGCGCCAGCAGCCCAGGACAGTTCACAGATACGCAGTATTTT
TRBV6-5	TRBD2	16	TRBJ2-3	CASRYLAGELTDTQYF	TGTGCCAGCAGATACTTAGCGGGGGAGCTCACAGATACGCAGTATTTT
TRBV28	NA	15	TRBJ1-6	CASSLLLAANSPLHF	TGTGCCAGCAGTTTATTGTTGGCAGCGAATTCACCCCTCCACTTT
TRBV19	NA	13	TRBJ1-2	CASSWQGNYGYTF	TGTGCCAGTAGTTGGCAGGGCAACTATGGCTACACCTTC
TRBV9	TRBD2	15	TRBJ2-1	CASSSAGAFYNEQFF	TGTGCCAGCAGCTCAGCGGGGGCCTTCTACAATGAGCAGTTCTTC
TRBV7-9	NA	16	TRBJ1-2	CASSSLSGGAFYGYTF	TGTGCCAGCAGCTCCCTTTCGGGGGGTGCCTTCTATGGCTACACCTTC
TRBV6-5	NA	16	TRBJ2-2	CASSYSPFVRAGELFF	TGTGCCAGCAGTTACTCACCCTTTGTCCGCGCCGGGGAGCTGTTTTTT
TRBV7-9	NA	16	TRBJ2-5	CASSLSVMRLAETQYF	TGTGCCAGCAGCTTATCGGTAATGCGGTTGGCGGAGACCCAGTACTTC
TRBV7-6	NA	19	TRBJ1-6	CASSLEGFKGDYNNSPLHF	TGTGCTAGCAGCTTAGAAGGGTTTAAGGGGGACTACAATAATTCACCCCTCCACTTT
TRBV28	NA	14	TRBJ1-3	CATESGSHGNTIYF	TGTGCCACGGAGTCGGGATCCCATGGAAACACCATATATTTT
TRBV5-1	TRBD1	16	TRBJ2-5	CASSGGDRGKGETQYF	TGCGCCAGCAGCGGGGGAGACAGGGGGAAAGGGGAGACCCAGTACTTC
TRBV19	TRBD1	13	TRBJ1-1	CASTPLGQAEAFF	TGTGCCAGTACCCCGTTAGGACAGGCCGAAGCTTTCTTT
TRBV5-4	NA	16	TRBJ1-6	CASSLRWGLDNSPLHF	TGTGCCAGCAGCTTGAGGTGGGGGCTGGATAATTCACCCCTCCACTTT
TRBV29-1	TRBD2	16	TRBJ2-5	CSVDGTTSGGRETQYF	TGCAGCGTTGATGGGACGACTAGCGGCGGGAGGGAGACCCAGTACTTC
TRBV6-5	TRBD1	14	TRBJ2-5	CASVVGGPQETQYF	TGTGCCAGCGTGGTAGGGGGCCCCCAAGAGACCCAGTACTTC
TRBV18	NA	14	TRBJ2-5	CASSPIGEQETQYF	TGTGCCAGCTCACCCATCGGTGAGCAAGAGACCCAGTACTTC
TRBV9	NA	13	TRBJ1-5	CASSLDSNQPQHF	TGTGCCAGCAGCCTGGACAGTAATCAGCCCCAGCATTTT
TRBV5-1	NA	14	TRBJ2-7	CASSLLPNSYEQYF	TGCGCCAGCAGCTTGCTACCCAACTCCTACGAGCAGTACTTC
TRBV28	NA	12	TRBJ2-5	CASRVVAETQYF	TGTGCCAGCAGGGTTGTGGCAGAGACCCAGTACTTC
TRBV6-6	TRBD2	15	TRBJ2-1	CASSYGTSSYNEQFF	TGTGCCAGCAGTTACGGGACTAGTTCCTACAATGAGCAGTTCTTC
TRBV27	NA	14	TRBJ1-5	CASSLGQGRQPQHF	TGTGCCAGCAGTTTAGGGCAGGGTCGGCAGCCCCAGCATTTT